This is a list of T cell receptor beta chains from one sample in a study of control samples from healthy donors and cancer patients. TCRdb's copy holds only in-frame clones and misses some; the assay was immunoSEQ multiplex PCR. Of 150,000 to 170,000 clones detected, around 95% appear once; the ten largest clones hold around 5.4%. The sequenced sample was blood. The receptors derive from a man aged 35-49 years in good health. The CDR3 runs from the conserved cysteine through the conserved F or W. The D gene is left open where the match is weak.

J gene: TRBJ1-2
D gene: NA
V gene: TRBV29-1
CDR3 protein: CSVESRGNYGYTF

J gene: TRBJ1-3
D gene: TRBD1
V gene: TRBV3-1/TRBV3-2
CDR3 protein: CASSQDRDRGYGNTIYF

J gene: TRBJ1-6
D gene: NA
V gene: TRBV2
CDR3 protein: CASGSTAPNSPLHF

J gene: TRBJ2-7
D gene: TRBD1
V gene: TRBV9
CDR3 protein: CASSLGTGGEQYF

J gene: TRBJ1-1
D gene: NA
V gene: TRBV7-9
CDR3 protein: CASSKQGPNTEAFF

J gene: TRBJ2-1
D gene: NA
V gene: TRBV6-2/TRBV6-3
CDR3 protein: CASSTSLSYNEQFF

J gene: TRBJ1-5
D gene: NA
V gene: TRBV4-1
CDR3 protein: CASSPDPYSNQPQHF

J gene: TRBJ2-1
D gene: TRBD1
V gene: TRBV5-4
CDR3 protein: CASPGQGSNEQFF

J gene: TRBJ2-7
D gene: TRBD1
V gene: TRBV30
CDR3 protein: CAWSVQGEQYF

J gene: TRBJ1-1
D gene: NA
V gene: TRBV6-1
CDR3 protein: CASSEGIGRATEAFF

J gene: TRBJ1-5
D gene: NA
V gene: TRBV27
CDR3 protein: CASSPHGGSNQPQHF